This TCR beta chain was captured by sequencing in a study of human T cells and chemical hapten exposure. Study as a whole: The use of 2% DPC on about 2 cm by about 2 cm of upper inner arm skin constituted sensitization. Study outcomes and limitations: Versus controls, significantly more large CDR3 similarity clusters arose from expanded TCRs.

This clonotype has only a few counts. The target antigen is unknown. From germline, CDR1 is MNHNS and CDR2 SASEGT. Trimming stripped 3 bases from V and 5 bases from J, with 14 bases between. The CDR3 is made up of 16 amino acids. TCRdb reprocessed the RACE reads via MiXCR and lists one record per CDR3 protein. The sample lists 89,000 or so distinct CDR3 sequences, around 6.7% occurring once. The time point is: patch test 2, 6 weeks after DPC sensitization. The treatment is: therapeutic diphenylcyclopropenone sensitization with weekly scalp DPC. Material: whole blood, obtained in connection with sensitization to the hapten diphenylcyclopropenone (DPC). This TCR was sampled from a woman between 25 and 40 years old with alopecia areata. Some clones in this sample may be carry-over from other donors' samples. The V and J genes are TRBV6-1 and TRBJ1-6; TRBD1 might be the D (5 bases). This chain's CDR3 is CASSDKAGTNNSPLHF. In DNA form, the CDR3 reads TGTGCCAGCAGTGACAAGGCTGGGACGAATAATTCACCCCTCCACTTT.